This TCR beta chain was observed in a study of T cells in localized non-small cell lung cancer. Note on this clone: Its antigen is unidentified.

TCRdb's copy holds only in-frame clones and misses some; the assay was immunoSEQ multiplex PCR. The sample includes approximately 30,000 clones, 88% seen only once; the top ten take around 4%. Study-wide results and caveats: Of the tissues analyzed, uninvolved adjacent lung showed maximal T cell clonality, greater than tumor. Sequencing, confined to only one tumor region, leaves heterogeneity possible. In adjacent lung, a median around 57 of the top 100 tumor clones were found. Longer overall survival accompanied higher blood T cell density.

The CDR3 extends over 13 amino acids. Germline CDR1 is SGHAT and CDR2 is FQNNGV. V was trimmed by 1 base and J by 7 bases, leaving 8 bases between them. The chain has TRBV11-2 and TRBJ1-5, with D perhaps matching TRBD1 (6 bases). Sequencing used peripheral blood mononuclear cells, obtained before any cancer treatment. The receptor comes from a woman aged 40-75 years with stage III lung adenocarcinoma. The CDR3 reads CASSLAGGQPQHF. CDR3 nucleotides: TGTGCCAGCAGCTTAGCGGGGGGCCAGCCCCAGCATTTT.